This record concerns one TCR beta chain sequence. Antigen: not known. The sample comes from a study of T cells expressing NK-cell markers. Study observations and caveats: Whether expanded NKG2C+ T cell clones were HCMV specific stayed uncertain.

With the 5' RACE reads reprocessed, TCRdb shows one record per CDR3 protein and no DNA. The sample's table shows about 460,000 distinct CDR3 sequences. The CDR3 loop spans 15 amino acids. This rearrangement joins TRBV12-3 or TRBV12-4 to TRBJ2-7. Sequencing was done on a sample of blood T cells: a sorted CD56 or NKG2C T cell subset, CD4+ or CD8+ T cells, or bulk PBMC T cells (not recorded which). This sequence originates from a woman between 45 and 60 years old in good health. The CDR3 sequence is CASSALPGDSYEQYF.